A single sample gave rise to the 21 T cell receptor beta chains below, sequenced in a study of shared clonotypes between healthy human individuals. This table comes from immunoSEQ multiplex PCR, and its TCRdb copy is limited to in-frame clones, with some not included. The data show approximately 640,000 clones, around 72% seen once. Sequencing was carried out using memory CD4+ T cells sorted from blood. Subset in this sample: CD45RA-negative fraction. The receptors stem from a woman aged 30 to 39 in good health.

J is TRBJ2-3 and V is TRBV2; D unclear. CDR3 length: 15 amino acids. Trimming stripped 2 bases from V and 1 base from J, with 10 bases between. Looked up from germline, CDR1 is SNHLY and CDR2 is FYNNEI. The CDR3 sequence is CASSELLMRTDTQYF. The DNA for the CDR3 is TGTGCCAGCAGTGAATTGTTAATGCGCACAGATACGCAGTATTTT.

The V and J genes are TRBV4-1 and TRBJ2-7; 7 positions match TRBD2. With 0 bases clipped from V and 2 bases from J, the junction kept 10 bases outside the gene matches. The CDR3 contains 17 residues. Germline V gene data show CDR1 as MGHRA and CDR2 as YSYEKL. This CDR3 reads CASSQDSGGSVTYEQYF. The DNA of the CDR3 is TGCGCCAGCAGCCAAGATTCCGGCGGGAGTGTCACCTACGAGCAGTACTTC.

J is TRBJ1-2 and V is TRBV11-2, with D possibly being TRBD1 (6 bases). The CDR3 has 15 amino acids. The germline V and J ends were trimmed by 1 base and 8 bases, with 17 bases remaining between them. The V gene's germline CDR1 is SGHAT and CDR2 FQNNGV. The chain's CDR3 is CASSLVPGAGLGYTF. The CDR3 DNA is TGTGCCAGCAGCTTAGTGCCAGGGGCCGGGTTAGGCTACACCTTC.

This clone occurred a few times. Other nucleotide sequences from this sample produce the same CDR3. The chain employs TRBV27 and TRBJ2-7; 10 bases are a match to TRBD2. Germline V CDR1 and CDR2: MNHEY, SMNVEV (reference sequence). Losses at the gene ends were 5 bases for V and 3 bases for J; bases not matched to a gene: 4. The CDR3 is 14 amino acids. CDR3 sequence: CASSPRLAGYEQYF. CDR3 DNA sequence: TGTGCCAGCAGTCCCAGACTAGCGGGCTACGAGCAGTACTTC.

This sequence joins TRBV28 and TRBJ1-5; D remains ambiguous. Between the trimmed V and J ends, which lost 8 bases and 4 bases, there was a span of 12 bases. The CDR3 covers 13 residues. Germline CDR1 is MDHEN and CDR2 is SYDVKM. Here the CDR3 reads CASGSTDNQPQHF. The DNA for the CDR3 is TGTGCCAGCGGCTCGACGGATAATCAGCCCCAGCATTTT.

The rearrangement links TRBV5-1 to TRBJ1-1, with 9 bases lining up with TRBD1. The germline CDR1 and CDR2 sequences are SGHRS and YFSETQ. J gave up 4 bases and V 4 bases, and 11 bases lay outside the gene matches. This CDR3 is built from 16 residues. The CDR3 nucleotides are TGCGCCAGCAGCAGAGGGGACAGGGCAATTTTCACTGAAGCTTTCTTT. It is translated as CASSRGDRAIFTEAFF.

Concerning this clone itself: Other DNA sequences within the sample encode an identical CDR3. V and J are TRBV18 and TRBJ1-4; perhaps TRBD1 as D (5 bases). CDR1 and CDR2 (germline): KGHSH, LQKENI. This CDR3 region has 15 residues. V lost 4 bases to trimming and J lost 0 bases, with 9 bases between them. The CDR3 DNA reads TGTGCCAGCTCACGGGGCGGGGCAACTAATGAAAAACTGTTTTTT. Translation gives CASSRGGATNEKLFF.

V is TRBV28 and J is TRBJ2-7, with D perhaps matching TRBD1 or TRBD2 (5 bases each). V dropped 7 bases and J dropped 6 bases, with 28 bases sitting between them. The CDR3 runs to 17 residues. Germline CDR1 and CDR2: MDHEN and SYDVKM. The CDR3 region is CASTLRPGRPTVGEQYF. CDR3 nucleotides: TGTGCCAGCACCCTCCGCCCGGGGCGACCGACAGTAGGCGAGCAGTACTTC.

The count of this clone is one. J is TRBJ2-1 and V is TRBV5-1; D is unresolved. The CDR3 has 12 amino acids. The V end was cut by 7 bases, the J end by 13 bases, with 18 bases between. From germline, CDR1 is SGHRS and CDR2 YFSETQ. The CDR3 reads CASLPRTTLQFF. CDR3 bases: TGCGCCAGCCTACCACGAACAACTTTACAGTTCTTC.

This clone has a single count. The chain employs TRBV4-1 and TRBJ2-3; 13 bases are shared with TRBD2. Germline CDR1 and CDR2: MGHRA and YSYEKL. V lost 4 bases to trimming and J lost 5 bases; unmatched junction nucleotides: 3. CDR3 length: 15 residues. CDR3 sequence reads: CASSPRLAGGDTQYF. In DNA, the CDR3 is TGCGCCAGCAGCCCCCGACTAGCGGGAGGAGATACGCAGTATTTT.

This clone turned up a few times. This sample includes further DNA sequences coding for the same CDR3. The chain links TRBV19 to TRBJ1-1, with 7 bases lining up with TRBD1. With 6 bases clipped from V and 5 bases from J, the junction kept 6 bases outside the gene matches. CDR3 length equals 13 residues. CDR1 is LNHDA, CDR2 SQIVND, per germline (reference sequence). This CDR3 is CASSLTGRTEAFF. CDR3 bases: TGTGCCAGTAGCCTGACAGGGAGGACTGAAGCTTTCTTT.

The chain joins TRBV7-2 to TRBJ2-7; D is unclear. Germline values: CDR1 SGHTA, CDR2 FQGNSA. The ends were cut back, 4 bases at V and 2 bases at J, with 9 bases in the middle. This CDR3 has 13 amino acids. This chain's CDR3 is CASSSPGPYEQYF. CDR3 DNA sequence: TGTGCCAGCAGCTCCCCGGGTCCCTACGAGCAGTACTTC.

This sequence joins TRBV10-3 and TRBJ2-7; TRBD2 matches 9 bases. V shed 0 bases, J shed 4 bases, and the junction held 4 bases outside the gene matches. The germline CDR1 and CDR2 sequences are ENHRY and SYGVKD. The CDR3 loop spans 15 amino acids. The CDR3 region is CAISESGSGSYEQYF. CDR3 in DNA: TGTGCCATCAGTGAGTCGGGTAGCGGGAGTTACGAGCAGTACTTC.

This clone was seen a few times. As DNA, the CDR3 is TGTGCCAGCACAAGACAGGGAGGTGAGCAGTTCTTC. This encodes CASTRQGGEQFF. The rearrangement uses TRBV6-5 and TRBJ2-1, with a tentative D call TRBD1 (7 bases). The CDR3 has 12 amino acids. From germline, CDR1 is MNHEY and CDR2 SVGAGI. The V and J ends lost 7 bases and 9 bases respectively, with 13 bases between them.

This clone has ten or more counts. The chain has TRBV10-3 and TRBJ2-7, with 8 nucleotides matching TRBD1. The CDR3 consists of 14 residues. Germline V gene data show CDR1 as ENHRY and CDR2 as SYGVKD. After removal of 0 bases from V and 8 bases from J, the junction contained 6 bases not matched to a gene. The CDR3: CAISESLDRVQQYF. Here the CDR3 DNA reads TGTGCCATCAGTGAGTCTTTGGACAGGGTCCAGCAGTACTTC.

This chain joins TRBV6-5 and TRBJ2-5, with D perhaps TRBD2 (5 bases). V shed 4 bases and J shed 5 bases, with 14 bases lying between them. Germline V CDR1 and CDR2: MNHEY, SVGAGI. The CDR3 covers 14 residues. The CDR3 DNA sequence: TGTGCCAGCAGTTCCTCGACGGGGTCGGAGACCCAGTACTTC. It translates to CASSSSTGSETQYF.

A few counts support this clone. The CDR3 DNA sequence: TGTGCCAGCAGCCCCCTAGCGGGACTGAGCTCTGGGGCCAACGTCCTGACTTTC. This translates into CASSPLAGLSSGANVLTF. The chain uses TRBV9 and TRBJ2-6; 9 bases match TRBD2. Germline CDR1 SGDLS, CDR2 YYNGEE. V lost 4 bases to trimming and J lost 0 bases; unmatched junction nucleotides: 8. The CDR3 has 18 residues. The full variable domain, rest sourced from reference TRBV9 and TRBJ2-6, is DSGVTQTPKHLITATGQRVTLRCSPRSGDLSVYWYQQSLDQGLQFLIQYYNGEERAKGNILERFSAQQFPDLHSELNLSSLELGDSALYFCASSPLAGLSSGANVLTFGAGSRLTVL.

The rearrangement uses TRBV4-2 and TRBJ2-1, with 7 bases fitting TRBD1. V shed 3 bases and J 9 bases; nucleotides not matched to a gene: 8. The germline gives CDR1 LGHNA, CDR2 YNFKEQ. This CDR3 is built from 14 residues. CDR3 in amino acids: CASSQARQGVEQFF. CDR3 DNA sequence: TGTGCCAGCAGCCAGGCGAGACAGGGCGTTGAGCAGTTCTTC.

The chain links TRBV1 to TRBJ2-1; the D segment call TRBD2 is taken from the table without a DNA check. TRBV1 is a documented pseudogene. The CDR3 loop spans 15 amino acids. The chain's CDR3 is CTSKSPGLKYNEQFF. DNA of the CDR3: TGCACCAGCAAGAGTCCGGGACTCAAATACAATGAGCAGTTCTTC.

This sequence joins TRBV6-1 and TRBJ1-1, with 7 bases matching TRBD1. The CDR3 extends over 13 amino acids. The germline CDR1 and CDR2 sequences are MNHNS and SASEGT. The V segment lost 5 bases and the J segment 3 bases; nucleotides outside the gene matches: 3. This CDR3 reads CASSLQGYTEAFF. CDR3 nucleotides: TGTGCCAGCAGTTTACAGGGGTACACTGAAGCTTTCTTT.

V usage is TRBV7-6 and J usage is TRBJ2-7; 9 bases match TRBD1. This CDR3 comprises 15 residues. The V and J ends lost 3 bases and 2 bases, in that order; junction bases with no gene match: 5. In germline, CDR1 is SGHVS, CDR2 FNYEAQ. This CDR3 reads CASSLGTGRPYEQYF. In nucleotides, the CDR3 is TGTGCCAGCAGCTTGGGGACAGGGAGACCCTACGAGCAGTACTTC.